This T cell receptor (beta chain) was identified during a study of control samples from healthy donors and cancer patients (dated by TCRdb to between 2020 and 2021). About this clone itself: What antigen it recognizes has not been identified. Base qualities are not recorded, but no much larger clone differs from it by a single base.

Preparation of the library involved the immunoSEQ multiplex PCR assay. Here the immuneACCESS table is served through TCRdb, limited to in-frame sequences with V and J called. Missing clones are a known gap in these copies; in checked studies unresolved V genes cover under half, and the rest lacks a known reason. Counted in this sample were about 75,000 clones; 94% of them appeared once. The leading ten clones occupy 6.2% of the sample. The CDR3, from cysteine to phenylalanine, totals 14 residues. The entry retains the CDR3 DNA only, 42 bases that are in frame from base 1. CDR1 and CDR2 are read off the germline V gene as MRHNA and SNTAGT. Deletion took 4 bases off V and 2 bases off J, with a span of 8 bases between the germline ends.

The sample comprised blood. The chain couples TRBV6-4 to TRBJ2-2; the D gene may be TRBD1 or TRBD2, since each aligns over 5 bases. The receptor comes from a woman aged 40 to 55 in good health. The CDR3 is CASSGGGNTGELFF. The DNA reads TGTGCCAGCAGTGGTGGGGGAAACACCGGGGAGCTGTTTTTT.